Below, 30 T cell receptor beta chains from the same sample are listed, as sequenced in a study of cytomegalovirus exposure and HLA in healthy donors. Primers included in the PCR were 60 Vbeta and 13 Jbeta primers. Clones were sequenced by immunoSEQ multiplex PCR, and TCRdb holds only the in-frame ones, with some missing. The sample's table shows 180,000 or so clones. What was sequenced was PBMCs. Source of these receptors: a woman under 30 in good health and CMV-seropositive.

The gene calls are TRBV2 and TRBJ2-7; D is unresolved. The CDR3 consists of 12 residues. CDR1 is SNHLY, CDR2 FYNNEI, per germline. The ends were cut back, 4 bases at V and 2 bases at J, with 6 bases in the middle. CDR3 loop: CASSVGPYEQYF. The CDR3 nucleotides read TGTGCCAGCAGTGTTGGGCCCTACGAGCAGTACTTC.

V gene TRBV6-1 combines with J gene TRBJ2-7; D gene uncertain. The CDR3 spans 13 residues. Germline CDR1 reads MNHNS; CDR2 reads SASEGT. The V end was cut by 2 bases, the J end by 3 bases, with 8 bases between. CDR3 bases: TGTGCCAGCAGTGAACAGTCCCGCTACGAGCAGTACTTC. The encoded protein is CASSEQSRYEQYF.

This chain links TRBV19 with TRBJ1-4; D is undetermined. Between the trimmed V and J ends, which lost 9 bases and 4 bases, there was a span of 9 bases. CDR1 is LNHDA and CDR2 is SQIVND in the germline V gene (reference sequence). CDR3 length: 12 residues. In DNA form, the CDR3 reads TGTGCCAGCAGCAGGTATAATGAAAAACTGTTTTTT. It yields the protein CASSRYNEKLFF.

The rearrangement links TRBV19 to TRBJ1-1, with D perhaps matching TRBD1 (6 bases). The CDR3 contains 13 residues. Germline CDR1 and CDR2: LNHDA and SQIVND (reference sequence). V lost 0 bases to trimming and J lost 6 bases, with 8 bases between them. The CDR3, as DNA: TGTGCCAGTAGTATAGAAGGGGGTCCTGAAGCTTTCTTT. Protein product: CASSIEGGPEAFF.

The chain recombines TRBV2 with TRBJ1-1; D not resolved. Trimming took off 8 bases at V and 1 base at J, with 11 bases between the two ends. The CDR3 runs to 13 residues. Germline-derived CDR1 and CDR2 are SNHLY and FYNNEI. This chain's CDR3 is CASRPSGNTEAFF. CDR3 coding DNA: TGTGCCAGCCGTCCTTCGGGGAACACTGAAGCTTTCTTT.

The CDR3 loop reads CASSSTGGGMTEAFF. The CDR3 DNA sequence: TGTGCCAGCAGCTCTACGGGGGGGGGTATGACTGAAGCTTTCTTT. This sequence joins TRBV7-2 and TRBJ1-1; tentative D call: TRBD1 (5 bases). Trimming took 4 bases from V and 5 from J, leaving 17 bases between them. The CDR3 consists of 15 residues. Looked up from germline, CDR1 is SGHTA and CDR2 is FQGNSA.

The chain couples TRBV30 to TRBJ2-3; D possibly corresponds to TRBD1 (5 bases). There are 15 residues in the CDR3. The germline CDR1 and CDR2 sequences are GTSNPN and SVGIG (reference sequence). V lost 0 bases and J 0 bases, leaving 10 bases between the germline ends. The CDR3 sequence is CAWSVGHLSTDTQYF. The CDR3 nucleotides read TGTGCCTGGAGTGTTGGACACTTAAGCACAGATACGCAGTATTTT.

The chain has TRBV19 and TRBJ2-1, with D possibly being TRBD2 (6 bases). The length of the CDR3 is 14 residues. Trimming stripped 5 bases from V and 4 bases from J, with 12 bases between. Germline V lookup: CDR1 LNHDA, CDR2 SQIVND (reference sequence). The CDR3, as DNA: TGTGCCAGTAGTCCGGGACTTACTTACAATGAGCAGTTCTTC. Translation gives CASSPGLTYNEQFF.

The chain has TRBV7-9 and TRBJ1-6, with 7 bases lining up with TRBD1. Per germline, CDR1 SEHNR and CDR2 FQNEAQ (reference sequence). This CDR3 has 14 residues. The junction had 7 bases not matched to a gene; V was cut back by 5 bases and J by 9 bases. The CDR3: CASSPTGQVSPLHF. CDR3 DNA: TGTGCCAGCAGCCCGACCGGACAGGTTTCACCCCTCCACTTT.

This chain joins TRBV6-5 and TRBJ2-5, with D perhaps matching TRBD1 (5 bases). This CDR3 region has 14 residues. V was trimmed by 5 bases and J by 4 bases, leaving 14 bases between them. Germline V CDR1 and CDR2: MNHEY, SVGAGI. CDR3 in amino acids: CASSRSGLRETQYF. Here the CDR3 DNA reads TGTGCCAGCAGTCGTTCAGGGTTAAGAGAGACCCAGTACTTC.

The J gene is TRBJ2-7, the V gene TRBV10-1; 12 bases map to TRBD2. CDR1 and CDR2 from the germline V gene are WNHNN and SYGVQD (reference sequence). The CDR3 length is 14 residues. Losses at the gene ends were 2 bases for V and 4 bases for J; bases not matched to a gene: 0. CDR3 region: CASSEGLAGYEQYF. DNA of the CDR3: TGCGCCAGCAGTGAGGGACTAGCGGGGTACGAGCAGTACTTC.

This sequence joins TRBV5-4 and TRBJ1-1; D not certain. The V end lost 4 bases, the J end lost 2 bases, and 15 bases lay between the germline ends. This CDR3 has 15 residues. CDR1 and CDR2 from the germline V gene are SGHNT and YYREEE (reference sequence). CDR3: CASSPREGINTEAFF. The DNA of the CDR3 is TGTGCCAGCAGCCCTCGAGAGGGAATTAACACTGAAGCTTTCTTT.

The rearrangement joins TRBV13 to TRBJ2-1; D might be TRBD2 (6 bases). The germline V and J ends were trimmed by 6 bases and 6 bases, with 15 bases remaining between them. Germline V lookup: CDR1 PRHDT, CDR2 FYEKMQ (reference sequence). The CDR3 runs to 14 residues. CDR3 region: CASRPGLKTNEQFF. The CDR3 region has the DNA TGTGCCAGCAGGCCGGGACTTAAAACCAATGAGCAGTTCTTC.

This rearrangement joins TRBV19 to TRBJ2-7; D remains unclear. The V end lost 6 bases, the J end lost 0 bases, and 12 bases lay between the germline ends. From germline, CDR1 is LNHDA and CDR2 SQIVND (reference sequence). This CDR3 is built from 14 residues. The chain's CDR3 is CASSPRESSYEQYF. In DNA, the CDR3 is TGTGCCAGTAGCCCTCGTGAGAGCTCCTACGAGCAGTACTTC.

The genes are TRBV1 and TRBJ2-5; TRBD2, the table's D call, lacks a check against the DNA. TRBV1 is listed as a pseudogene. The CDR3 length is 14 residues. CDR3 bases: TGCACCAGCAGCCTCCGGGACTTTCAGGAGACCCAGTACTTC. Translated, it gives CTSSLRDFQETQYF.

The chain has TRBV7-3 and TRBJ1-4; 7 nucleotides match TRBD1. CDR3 length equals 16 residues. In germline, CDR1 is SGHTA, CDR2 FQGTGA. The trim removed 5 bases at V and 5 bases at J, leaving 11 bases unmatched. The chain's CDR3 is CASSLSRDRVNEKLFF. CDR3 DNA sequence: TGTGCCAGCAGCCTCTCAAGGGACAGAGTAAATGAAAAACTGTTTTTT. The full variable domain, its missing parts supplied by reference TRBV7-3 and TRBJ1-4, is GAGVSQTPSNKVTEKGKYVELRCDPISGHTALYWYRQSLGQGPEFLIYFQGTGAADDSGLPNDRFFAVRPEGSVSTLKIQRTERGDSAVYLCASSLSRDRVNEKLFFGSGTQLSVL.

The chain recombines TRBV5-4 with TRBJ1-2; 7 bases are shared with TRBD1. After removal of 0 bases from V and 5 bases from J, the junction contained 4 bases not matched to a gene. From germline, CDR1 is SGHNT and CDR2 YYREEE (reference sequence). The CDR3 has 14 amino acids. CDR3 in amino acids: CASSLGDRDYGYTF. In nucleotides, the CDR3 is TGTGCCAGCAGCTTGGGAGACAGGGATTATGGCTACACCTTC.

The chain employs TRBV5-1 and TRBJ1-4; 9 nucleotides align to TRBD1. Germline CDR1 SGHRS, CDR2 YFSETQ. Germline trimming cut 4 bases from V and 2 bases from J; bases unmatched to any gene: 6. The CDR3 loop spans 16 amino acids. CDR3 in DNA: TGCGCCAGCAGCGAACAGGGGGCGGTCACTAATGAAAAACTGTTTTTT. It codes for CASSEQGAVTNEKLFF.

The rearrangement uses TRBV11-3 and TRBJ1-4, with D perhaps TRBD1 (5 bases). The CDR3 totals 14 residues. Germline CDR1 and CDR2: SGHNT and YENEEA. The ends were cut back, 3 bases at V and 7 bases at J, with 12 bases in the middle. The CDR3 spells CASSLLGGAEKLFF. The CDR3 nucleotides read TGTGCCAGCAGCTTGTTAGGTGGGGCTGAAAAACTGTTTTTT.

The V call is TRBV7-2, the J call TRBJ2-3; 16 bases map to TRBD2. This CDR3 is built from 17 residues. Germline CDR1 and CDR2: SGHTA and FQGNSA. The junction had 9 bases not matched to a gene; V was cut back by 5 bases and J by 7 bases. The CDR3 is CASSLKGLAGGLNTQYF. In DNA form, the CDR3 reads TGTGCCAGCAGCCTCAAGGGACTAGCGGGGGGGCTGAATACGCAGTATTTT.

This chain connects TRBV4-3 to TRBJ1-2; 9 bases map to TRBD1. Germline V gene lookup returns CDR1 LGHNA and CDR2 YSLEER. This CDR3 comprises 17 residues. V was clipped by 4 bases and J by 1 base; unmatched bases: 10. The CDR3 nucleotides are TGCGCCAGCAGCCTCTGGGACAGGGCGCCAGTTAACTATGGCTACACCTTC. This translates into CASSLWDRAPVNYGYTF.

The gene calls are TRBV5-1 and TRBJ2-3, with TRBD2 identical over 11 bases. Trimming cost V 3 bases and J 2 bases; bases outside gene matches: 11. CDR1 and CDR2 (germline): SGHRS, YFSETQ. This CDR3 is 18 amino acids long. This CDR3 reads CASSSGGLAGGSTDTQYF. For the CDR3, the DNA is TGCGCCAGCAGCTCAGGGGGGCTAGCGGGAGGATCCACAGATACGCAGTATTTT. The entire variable domain, with the rest obtained from reference TRBV5-1 and TRBJ2-3, is as follows: KAGVTQTPRYLIKTRGQQVTLSCSPISGHRSVSWYQQTPGQGLQFLFEYFSETQRNKGNFPGRFSGRQFSNSRSEMNVSTLELGDSALYLCASSSGGLAGGSTDTQYFGPGTRLTVL.

This chain uses TRBV19 with TRBJ1-1; the D is unclear. V shed 4 bases and J shed 4 bases, with 28 bases lying between them. Germline V lookup: CDR1 LNHDA, CDR2 SQIVND (reference sequence). The CDR3 runs to 19 residues. CDR3 protein: CASSTYSYFSREVPTEAFF. The CDR3 DNA follows: TGTGCCAGTAGTACCTACAGTTATTTTTCCCGGGAGGTCCCCACTGAAGCTTTCTTT.

This rearrangement joins TRBV7-2 to TRBJ1-2; no clear D. The CDR3 consists of 16 residues. V lost 5 bases and J lost 4, with 20 bases in between. Germline assignment: CDR1 SGHTA and CDR2 FQGNSA. The CDR3 region is CASSARSPYVSYGYTF. Written as DNA, the CDR3 is TGTGCCAGCAGCGCACGGTCGCCCTACGTAAGCTATGGCTACACCTTC.

V and J are TRBV18 and TRBJ2-3; the D gene is possibly TRBD2 (6 bases). V was trimmed by 2 bases and J by 1 base, leaving 7 bases between them. Germline V gene sequence: CDR1 KGHSH, CDR2 LQKENI. This CDR3 has 14 amino acids. The CDR3 bases are TGTGCCAGCTCACCATTAGCGGGCACAGATACGCAGTATTTT. Translating gives CASSPLAGTDTQYF.

This sequence joins TRBV14 and TRBJ1-2; TRBD1 agrees at 10 bases. Looked up from germline, CDR1 is SGHDN and CDR2 is FVKESK. CDR3 length equals 15 residues. The junction had 7 bases not matched to a gene; V was cut back by 5 bases and J by 4 bases. CDR3 DNA: TGTGCCAGCAGCGCCGGGACAGGGGTACTCTATGGCTACACCTTC. Its translation: CASSAGTGVLYGYTF.

V is TRBV13 and J is TRBJ2-7, with D tentatively TRBD2 (6 bases). Between the trimmed V and J ends, which lost 0 bases and 5 bases, there was a span of 14 bases. Germline V gene data show CDR1 as PRHDT and CDR2 as FYEKMQ (reference sequence). There are 15 residues in the CDR3. The CDR3 nucleotides read TGTGCCAGCAGCTTAGGAAACGGAGGGAAGGACGAGCAGTACTTC. This encodes CASSLGNGGKDEQYF. Drawing the rest from reference TRBV13 and TRBJ2-7, the complete variable domain is AAGVIQSPRHLIKEKRETATLKCYPIPRHDTVYWYQQGPGQDPQFLISFYEKMQSDKGSIPDRFSAQQFSDYHSELNMSSLELGDSALYFCASSLGNGGKDEQYFGPGTRLTVT.

The chain couples TRBV2 to TRBJ1-4; 7 bases match TRBD1. V shed 6 bases, J shed 2 bases, and the junction held 3 bases outside the gene matches. The CDR3 is made up of 14 amino acids. Germline CDR1 is SNHLY and CDR2 is FYNNEI. Here the CDR3 DNA reads TGTGCCAGCAGCGAGACAGGGACTAATGAAAAACTGTTTTTT. This sequence encodes CASSETGTNEKLFF.

V gene TRBV6-1 combines with J gene TRBJ1-3; 8 bases line up with TRBD1. This CDR3 is 14 amino acids long. In germline, CDR1 is MNHNS, CDR2 SASEGT. V was pared by 4 bases and J by 8 bases, with 7 bases of the junction left unmatched. This chain's CDR3 is CASSVRTGRDTIYF. The CDR3 region has the DNA TGTGCCAGCAGTGTGAGGACAGGGAGGGACACCATATATTTT.

The chain carries TRBV4-2 and TRBJ2-4; D not certain. This CDR3 contains 15 residues. Per the germline V gene, CDR1 is LGHNA and CDR2 is YNFKEQ. V shed 0 bases and J shed 0 bases, with 6 bases lying between them. The CDR3 DNA reads TGTGCCAGCAGCCAAGATACGGTAGCCAAAAACATTCAGTACTTC. This encodes CASSQDTVAKNIQYF.